The 32 T cell receptor beta chains in this list originate from one sample, sequenced in a study of Ad26.COV2.S vaccination and SARS-CoV-2 variants. Data came from immunoSEQ multiplex PCR; TCRdb stores just in-frame clones and leaves some out. The data show roughly 420,000 clones, around 87% seen once. Stated treatment: about 20 received Ad26.COV2.S at low or high dose, single or two shots; roughly five received placebo; per-sample allocation not given. Vaccine and placebo recipients were sampled on day 63 after the first injection. Sequences were derived from peripheral blood, sampled in a trial of Ad26.COV2.S vaccine versus placebo. The receptors were sampled from a person between 18 and 59 years old who received the Ad26.COV2.S COVID-19 vaccine or a placebo.

In the case of this clone: Other DNA sequences of this sample code for an identical CDR3. V gene TRBV28 combines with J gene TRBJ1-5, with D unclear. This CDR3 is built from 14 residues. The V gene's germline CDR1 is MDHEN and CDR2 SYDVKM. Trimming left V 2 bases short and J 0 bases short, with 5 bases between. This chain's CDR3 is CASSLRLSNQPQHF. The CDR3 DNA is TGTGCCAGCAGTTTAAGGCTTAGCAATCAGCCCCAGCATTTT.

The V and J genes are TRBV5-1 and TRBJ2-3; D not certain. Trimming left V 0 bases short and J 0 bases short, with 8 bases between. This CDR3 is 15 amino acids long. The germline gives CDR1 SGHRS, CDR2 YFSETQ. The CDR3 loop is CASSLALRSTDTQYF. CDR3 in DNA: TGCGCCAGCAGCTTGGCCTTGCGTAGCACAGATACGCAGTATTTT.

This rearrangement joins TRBV10-3 to TRBJ2-1, with 7 bases lining up with TRBD1. V was clipped by 3 bases and J by 5 bases; unmatched bases: 1. The V gene's germline CDR1 is ENHRY and CDR2 SYGVKD. The CDR3 covers 13 residues. CDR3: CAISEGQDNEQFF. The CDR3 DNA sequence: TGTGCCATCAGTGAAGGACAGGACAATGAGCAGTTCTTC.

V usage is TRBV29-1 and J usage is TRBJ1-3; no clear D. The CDR3 has 10 residues. Trimming pared 7 bases from V and 4 bases from J, leaving 5 bases between. Germline loops: CDR1 SQVTM, CDR2 ANQGSEA. The CDR3 bases are TGCAGCGCGACCGGAAACACCATATATTTT. Protein product: CSATGNTIYF.

The genes are TRBV7-9 and TRBJ2-5; 8 nucleotides line up with TRBD1. Per the germline V gene, CDR1 is SEHNR and CDR2 is FQNEAQ (reference sequence). This CDR3 spans 14 amino acids. The trim removed 2 bases at V and 3 bases at J, leaving 2 bases unmatched. The CDR3 loop is CASSLQGAEETQYF. CDR3 in DNA: TGTGCCAGCAGCTTACAGGGGGCGGAAGAGACCCAGTACTTC.

This clone was seen just once. This chain uses TRBV3-1 (or the pseudogene TRBV3-2) with TRBJ2-5; D possibly matches TRBD1 or TRBD2 (6 bases each). The CDR3 runs to 14 residues. Germline CDR1 and CDR2: LGHDT and YNNKEL (reference sequence). V was trimmed by 4 bases and J by 3 bases, leaving 12 bases between them. As DNA, the CDR3 is TGTGCCAGCAGCCGCCTAAGGGGGGAAGAGACCCAGTACTTC. This translates into CASSRLRGEETQYF.

V gene TRBV7-2 combines with J gene TRBJ2-3; possible D gene TRBD2, 6 bases. There are 17 residues in the CDR3. Trimming left V 3 bases short and J 0 bases short, with 16 bases between. In germline, CDR1 is SGHTA, CDR2 FQGNSA. CDR3 sequence reads: CASSFNAGTYSTDTQYF. Here the CDR3 DNA reads TGTGCCAGCAGCTTCAACGCCGGGACTTATAGCACAGATACGCAGTATTTT.

This chain joins TRBV19 and TRBJ1-2; a possible D gene is TRBD1 (5 bases). Deletions cut 4 bases from V and 7 bases from J, with 7 bases between. This CDR3 region has 11 residues. Germline CDR1 reads LNHDA; CDR2 reads SQIVND (reference sequence). The CDR3 spells CASSRGSGYTF. The DNA for the CDR3 is TGTGCCAGTAGTAGGGGCTCTGGCTACACCTTC. Full variable domain (rest looked up from reference TRBV19 and TRBJ1-2): DGGITQSPKYLFRKEGQNVTLSCEQNLNHDAMYWYRQDPGQGLRLIYYSQIVNDFQKGDIAEGYSVSREKKESFPLTVTSAQKNPTAFYLCASSRGSGYTFGSGTRLTVV.

This chain uses TRBV5-1 with TRBJ1-6, with D uncertain. Trimming stripped 0 bases from V and 10 bases from J, with 8 bases between. This CDR3 is 13 amino acids long. Germline V lookup: CDR1 SGHRS, CDR2 YFSETQ. CDR3 DNA sequence: TGCGCCAGCAGCTTGGTTGGCGTCTCACCCCTCCACTTT. Its protein is CASSLVGVSPLHF.

This clone was observed a single time. The rearrangement links TRBV5-4 to TRBJ2-1; tentative D call: TRBD2 (6 bases). Trimming left V 0 bases short and J 5 bases short, with 12 bases between. This CDR3 is 15 amino acids long. Germline CDR1 and CDR2: SGHNT and YYREEE (reference sequence). CDR3 bases: TGTGCCAGCAGCTTGGAGCCGGGGGTTAACAATGAGCAGTTCTTC. It yields the protein CASSLEPGVNNEQFF. Together with reference TRBV5-4 and TRBJ2-1, the CDR3 gives the full variable domain: ETGVTQSPTHLIKTRGQQVTLRCSSQSGHNTVSWYQQALGQGPQFIFQYYREEENGRGNFPPRFSGLQFPNYSSELNVNALELDDSALYLCASSLEPGVNNEQFFGPGTRLTVL.

This clone was counted once. The chain combines TRBV7-2 with TRBJ1-3, with a tentative D call TRBD1 (5 bases). V was clipped by 3 bases and J by 1 base, with 7 bases between them. CDR1 is SGHTA, CDR2 FQGNSA, per germline. The CDR3 is 14 residues long. DNA for the CDR3: TGTGCCAGCAGCTTCACAGGATCTGGAAACACCATATATTTT. This sequence encodes CASSFTGSGNTIYF.

The chain joins TRBV5-4 to TRBJ2-1; 12 bases map to TRBD2. The V and J ends lost 1 base and 9 bases, in that order; junction bases with no gene match: 5. CDR1 is SGHNT, CDR2 YYREEE, per germline (reference sequence). The CDR3 is 15 amino acids. For the CDR3, the DNA is TGTGCCAGCAGCTTGACTAGCGGGGGGCGGATTGAGCAGTTCTTC. This encodes CASSLTSGGRIEQFF.

The chain recombines TRBV18 with TRBJ1-4; no clear D gene. The germline V gene encodes CDR1 KGHSH and CDR2 LQKENI. The V end lost 6 bases, the J end lost 6 bases, and 14 bases lay between the germline ends. The CDR3 contains 14 residues. The DNA of the CDR3 is TGTGCCAGCTCCTACAGAGGGCCGGATGAAAAACTGTTTTTT. Translating gives CASSYRGPDEKLFF.

This clone has just a few counts. The chain has TRBV19 and TRBJ1-4; maybe TRBD1 (5 bases). This CDR3 comprises 13 residues. V was shortened by 4 bases and J by 5 bases, with 8 bases between the two germline ends. CDR1 is LNHDA and CDR2 is SQIVND in the germline V gene (reference sequence). The CDR3 DNA follows: TGTGCCAGTAGTACCGGGGGGAATGAAAAACTGTTTTTT. Protein: CASSTGGNEKLFF. Full variable domain (missing parts from reference TRBV19 and TRBJ1-4): DGGITQSPKYLFRKEGQNVTLSCEQNLNHDAMYWYRQDPGQGLRLIYYSQIVNDFQKGDIAEGYSVSREKKESFPLTVTSAQKNPTAFYLCASSTGGNEKLFFGSGTQLSVL.

This sequence joins TRBV11-3 and TRBJ2-2; D is perhaps TRBD1 or TRBD2 (5 bases each). This CDR3 is 15 amino acids long. Germline CDR1 SGHNT, CDR2 YENEEA. Trimming stripped 3 bases from V and 7 bases from J, with 15 bases between. CDR3 DNA sequence: TGTGCCAGCAGCTTCACCCGGGGACGGGGCGGGGAGCTGTTTTTT. Translated, it gives CASSFTRGRGGELFF.

The chain carries TRBV28 and TRBJ2-3; TRBD2 might be the D (6 bases). The CDR3 totals 16 residues. Germline lookup yields CDR1 MDHEN and CDR2 SYDVKM. V was clipped by 5 bases and J by 0 bases, with 15 bases between them. CDR3 region: CASSLDPGTSTDTQYF. Here the CDR3 DNA reads TGTGCCAGCAGTCTAGACCCGGGGACTAGCACAGATACGCAGTATTTT.

The CDR3 here is CASRFEATADEQYF. CDR3 coding DNA: TGCGCCAGCAGGTTCGAGGCCACCGCTGACGAGCAGTACTTC. The J gene is TRBJ2-7, the V gene TRBV5-1, with D unresolved. The V end lost 5 bases, the J end lost 5 bases, and 17 bases lay between the germline ends. CDR3 size: 14 residues. From germline, CDR1 is SGHRS and CDR2 YFSETQ.

The chain combines TRBV3-1 (or the pseudogene TRBV3-2) with TRBJ1-5; 9 bases are shared with TRBD1. Germline CDR1 is LGHDT and CDR2 is YNNKEL (reference sequence). There are 18 residues in the CDR3. The V and J ends lost 2 bases and 0 bases, in that order; junction bases with no gene match: 8. In nucleotides, the CDR3 is TGTGCCAGCAGCCAAAGCACAGGGGGCTTCTATAGCAATCAGCCCCAGCATTTT. Translated, it gives CASSQSTGGFYSNQPQHF.

CDR3 loop: CASSSGAVAGQSEQFF. CDR3 coding DNA: TGTGCCAGCAGCTCCGGAGCGGTAGCGGGCCAAAGTGAGCAGTTCTTC. The chain has TRBV11-2 and TRBJ2-1, with 7 bases lining up with TRBD2. The V segment lost 4 bases and the J segment 9 bases; nucleotides outside the gene matches: 15. CDR1 and CDR2 (germline): SGHAT, FQNNGV. CDR3 length: 16 residues.

The rearrangement links TRBV4-1 to TRBJ1-1, with D possibly being TRBD1 (6 bases). Trimming stripped 3 bases from V and 0 bases from J, with 11 bases between. The CDR3 runs 15 residues. Germline CDR1 and CDR2: MGHRA and YSYEKL. This CDR3 is CASSHQTGLNTEAFF. The CDR3 region has the DNA TGCGCCAGCAGCCACCAGACAGGATTGAACACTGAAGCTTTCTTT.

The J gene is TRBJ2-5, the V gene TRBV24-1, with D possibly TRBD1 on 6 matching bases. V lost 4 bases to trimming and J lost 5 bases, with 19 bases between them. The CDR3 loop spans 16 amino acids. Germline CDR1 is KGHDR and CDR2 is SFDVKD. The chain's CDR3 is CATSDSKQGPWETQYF. The CDR3 nucleotides read TGTGCCACCAGTGACAGTAAACAGGGACCCTGGGAGACCCAGTACTTC.

V usage is TRBV18 and J usage is TRBJ1-2; D gene uncertain. Germline values: CDR1 KGHSH, CDR2 LQKENI. Trimming removed 3 bases at V and 2 bases at J, with 19 bases between. The CDR3 contains 17 residues. This CDR3 is CASSPDRTHIQNYGYTF. The CDR3 DNA is TGTGCCAGCTCACCTGATCGTACTCATATCCAAAACTATGGCTACACCTTC. The entire variable domain, with the rest obtained from reference TRBV18 and TRBJ1-2, is as follows: NAGVMQNPRHLVRRRGQEARLRCSPMKGHSHVYWYRQLPEEGLKFMVYLQKENIIDESGMPKERFSAEFPKEGPSILRIQQVVRGDSAAYFCASSPDRTHIQNYGYTFGSGTRLTVV.

The V and J genes are TRBV27 and TRBJ1-6, with unresolved D. The CDR3 covers 14 residues. Trimming left V 1 base short and J 5 bases short, with 6 bases between. CDR1 and CDR2 (germline): MNHEY, SMNVEV (reference sequence). The CDR3 spells CASSLWQNNSPLHF. The CDR3 nucleotides read TGTGCCAGCAGTTTATGGCAGAATAATTCACCCCTCCACTTT.

The chain employs TRBV7-9 and TRBJ1-5; weak D call: TRBD1 (6 bases). Germline CDR1 is SEHNR and CDR2 is FQNEAQ (reference sequence). CDR3 length equals 15 residues. Trimming removed 1 base from V and 2 bases from J, with 9 bases in between. The CDR3 DNA reads as TGTGCCAGCAGCTTAGTAGGGGGTGGCAATCAGCCCCAGCATTTT. Residues: CASSLVGGGNQPQHF.

This clone was recorded once. For the CDR3, the DNA is TGCGCCAGCAGCTTGGATGTATATAGGAGACAGGGAGGAAACACTGAAGCTTTCTTT. It translates to CASSLDVYRRQGGNTEAFF. The rearrangement links TRBV5-1 to TRBJ1-1, with 7 bases fitting TRBD1. The CDR3 is 19 residues long. Looked up from germline, CDR1 is SGHRS and CDR2 is YFSETQ. The J segment lost 2 bases and the V segment lost 0 bases, leaving 16 bases of the junction unmatched.

V gene TRBV19 combines with J gene TRBJ2-1; D call uncertain. Germline assignment: CDR1 LNHDA and CDR2 SQIVND (reference sequence). Trimming left V 7 bases short and J 4 bases short, with 11 bases between. The CDR3 has 13 residues. As DNA, the CDR3 is TGTGCCAGTACTGGACCGCTTTACAATGAGCAGTTCTTC. Translating gives CASTGPLYNEQFF. Combining the CDR3 with reference TRBV19 and TRBJ2-1 gives the whole variable domain DGGITQSPKYLFRKEGQNVTLSCEQNLNHDAMYWYRQDPGQGLRLIYYSQIVNDFQKGDIAEGYSVSREKKESFPLTVTSAQKNPTAFYLCASTGPLYNEQFFGPGTRLTVL.

In this sample, this clone turned up once. The rearrangement uses TRBV2 and TRBJ2-3, with D perhaps TRBD1 or TRBD2 (5 bases each). CDR3 length equals 14 residues. Germline CDR1 and CDR2: SNHLY and FYNNEI. V lost 4 bases to trimming and J lost 5 bases, with 13 bases between them. CDR3 in amino acids: CASSGGRGEDTQYF. The CDR3 DNA is TGTGCCAGCAGTGGGGGACGGGGAGAAGATACGCAGTATTTT.

The chain uses TRBV5-6 and TRBJ2-7, with TRBD1 matching over 8 bases. The CDR3 totals 14 residues. Germline trimming cut 4 bases from V and 2 bases from J; bases unmatched to any gene: 5. From germline, CDR1 is SGHDT and CDR2 YYEEEE. Here the CDR3 reads CASSDGQGPYEQYF. As DNA, the CDR3 is TGTGCCAGCAGCGACGGACAGGGCCCCTACGAGCAGTACTTC. The complete variable domain, with remaining parts taken from reference TRBV5-6 and TRBJ2-7, reads DAGVTQSPTHLIKTRGQQVTLRCSPKSGHDTVSWYQQALGQGPQFIFQYYEEEERQRGNFPDRFSGHQFPNYSSELNVNALLLGDSALYLCASSDGQGPYEQYFGPGTRLTVT.

The V and J genes are TRBV5-1 and TRBJ2-5, with TRBD2 matching over 9 bases. The germline V gene has CDR1 SGHRS and CDR2 YFSETQ. Germline trimming cut 5 bases from V and 3 bases from J; bases unmatched to any gene: 8. This CDR3 region has 15 residues. The CDR3 sequence is CASSRGSGGEETQYF. The DNA of the CDR3 is TGCGCCAGCAGTAGAGGTAGCGGGGGTGAAGAGACCCAGTACTTC.

This clone was picked up many times. V usage is TRBV11-1 and J usage is TRBJ2-1; D may be TRBD1 or TRBD2 (6 bases each). Germline loops: CDR1 SGHAT, CDR2 FQDESV (reference sequence). Trimming removed 6 bases from V and 9 bases from J, with 18 bases in between. This CDR3 contains 14 residues. CDR3 residues: CASSTGSRGGEQFF. The DNA of the CDR3 is TGTGCCAGCAGTACAGGGTCCAGGGGAGGTGAGCAGTTCTTC.

The V and J genes are TRBV5-6 and TRBJ2-3, with 7 bases that match TRBD2. Germline loops: CDR1 SGHDT, CDR2 YYEEEE. CDR3 length: 16 residues. Trimming removed 4 bases from V and 1 base from J; junction bases left unmatched: 9. CDR3 sequence reads: CASSPGRGDGTDTQYF. CDR3 DNA: TGTGCCAGCAGCCCGGGTCGGGGGGATGGCACAGATACGCAGTATTTT.

V gene TRBV7-2 combines with J gene TRBJ1-3, with 9 bases matching TRBD1. Germline V gene data show CDR1 as SGHTA and CDR2 as FQGNSA. V lost 2 bases and J lost 3; bases outside the gene matches: 5. The CDR3 has 16 residues. The CDR3 loop reads CASSLKQGAVGNTIYF. CDR3 DNA: TGTGCCAGCAGCTTAAAACAGGGGGCTGTTGGAAACACCATATATTTT. The full variable domain, in which reference TRBV7-2 and TRBJ1-3 provide the parts outside the CDR3, is GAGVSQSPSNKVTEKGKDVELRCDPISGHTALYWYRQSLGQGLEFLIYFQGNSAPDKSGLPSDRFSAERTGGSVSTLTIQRTQQEDSAVYLCASSLKQGAVGNTIYFGEGSWLTVV.